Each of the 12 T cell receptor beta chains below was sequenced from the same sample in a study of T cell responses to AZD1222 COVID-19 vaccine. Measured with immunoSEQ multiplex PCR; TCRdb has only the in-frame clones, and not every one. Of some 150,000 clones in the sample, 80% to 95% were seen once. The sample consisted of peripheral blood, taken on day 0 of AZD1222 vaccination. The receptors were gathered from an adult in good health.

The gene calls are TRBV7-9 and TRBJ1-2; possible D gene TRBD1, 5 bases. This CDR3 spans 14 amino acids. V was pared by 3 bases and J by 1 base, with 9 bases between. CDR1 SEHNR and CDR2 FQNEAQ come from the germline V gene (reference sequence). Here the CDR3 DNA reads TGTGCCAGCAGCTTGACAGCCGATAACTATGGCTACACCTTC. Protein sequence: CASSLTADNYGYTF.

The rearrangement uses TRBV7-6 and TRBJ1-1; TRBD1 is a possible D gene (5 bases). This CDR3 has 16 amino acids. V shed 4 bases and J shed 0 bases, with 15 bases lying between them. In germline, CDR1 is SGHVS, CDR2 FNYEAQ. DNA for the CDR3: TGTGCCAGCAGCTCAGGCACAGGCTTCATGAACACTGAAGCTTTCTTT. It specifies CASSSGTGFMNTEAFF.

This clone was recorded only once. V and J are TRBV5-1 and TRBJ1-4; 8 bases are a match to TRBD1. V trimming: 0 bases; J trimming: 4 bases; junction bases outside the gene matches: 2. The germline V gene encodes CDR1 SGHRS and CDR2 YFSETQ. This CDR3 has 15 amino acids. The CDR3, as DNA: TGCGCCAGCAGCTTGGCCGGACAGGGTAATGAAAAACTGTTTTTT. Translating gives CASSLAGQGNEKLFF.

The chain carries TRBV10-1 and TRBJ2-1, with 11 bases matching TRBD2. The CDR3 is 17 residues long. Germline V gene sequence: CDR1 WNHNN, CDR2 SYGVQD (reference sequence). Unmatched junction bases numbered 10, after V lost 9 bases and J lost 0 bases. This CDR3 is CASTSGGSPGSYNEQFF. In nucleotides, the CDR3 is TGCGCCAGTACTAGCGGGGGATCTCCGGGCTCCTACAATGAGCAGTTCTTC.

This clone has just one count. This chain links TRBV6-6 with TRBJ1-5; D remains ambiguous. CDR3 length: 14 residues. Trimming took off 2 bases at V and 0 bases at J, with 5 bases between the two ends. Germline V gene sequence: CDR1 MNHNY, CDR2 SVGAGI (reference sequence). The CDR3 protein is CASSYLNSNQPQHF. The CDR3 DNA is TGTGCCAGCAGTTACCTCAATAGCAATCAGCCCCAGCATTTT.

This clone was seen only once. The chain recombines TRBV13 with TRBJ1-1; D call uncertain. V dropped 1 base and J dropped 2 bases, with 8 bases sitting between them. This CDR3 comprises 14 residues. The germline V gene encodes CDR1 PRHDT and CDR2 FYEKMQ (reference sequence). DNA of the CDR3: TGTGCCAGCAGCTTAGTCGTGGAAAACACTGAAGCTTTCTTT. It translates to CASSLVVENTEAFF.

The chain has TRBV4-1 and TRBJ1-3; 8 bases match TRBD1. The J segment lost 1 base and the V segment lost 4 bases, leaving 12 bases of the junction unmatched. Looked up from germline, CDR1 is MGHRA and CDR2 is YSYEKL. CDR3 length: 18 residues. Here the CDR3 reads CASSRGRQGRTSGNTIYF. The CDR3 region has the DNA TGCGCCAGCAGCCGCGGACGACAGGGGCGCACGTCTGGAAACACCATATATTTT.

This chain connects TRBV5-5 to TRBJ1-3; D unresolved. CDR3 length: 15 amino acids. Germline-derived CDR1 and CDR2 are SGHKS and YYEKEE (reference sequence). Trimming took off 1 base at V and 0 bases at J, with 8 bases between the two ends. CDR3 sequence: CASSLTVTSGNTIYF. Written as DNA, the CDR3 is TGTGCCAGCAGCTTGACAGTAACCTCTGGAAACACCATATATTTT.

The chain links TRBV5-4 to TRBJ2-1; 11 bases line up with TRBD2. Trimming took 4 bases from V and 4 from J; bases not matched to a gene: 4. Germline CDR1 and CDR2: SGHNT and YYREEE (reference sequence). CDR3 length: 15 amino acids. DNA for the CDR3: TGTGCCAGCAGCCCGACTAGCGGGGAGTACAATGAGCAGTTCTTC. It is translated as CASSPTSGEYNEQFF.

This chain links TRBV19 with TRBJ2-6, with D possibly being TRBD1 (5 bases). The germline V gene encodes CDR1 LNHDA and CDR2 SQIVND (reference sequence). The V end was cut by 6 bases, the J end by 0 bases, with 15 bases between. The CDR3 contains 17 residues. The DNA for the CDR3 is TGTGCCAGTAGCCCTTACAGGAAAAACTCTGGGGCCAACGTCCTGACTTTC. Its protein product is CASSPYRKNSGANVLTF.

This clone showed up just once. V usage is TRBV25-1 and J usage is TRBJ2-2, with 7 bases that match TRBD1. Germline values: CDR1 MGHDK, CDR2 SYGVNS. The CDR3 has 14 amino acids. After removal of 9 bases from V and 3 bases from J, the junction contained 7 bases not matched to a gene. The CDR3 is CASADRADTGELFF. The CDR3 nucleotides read TGTGCCAGTGCAGACAGGGCCGACACCGGGGAGCTGTTTTTT.

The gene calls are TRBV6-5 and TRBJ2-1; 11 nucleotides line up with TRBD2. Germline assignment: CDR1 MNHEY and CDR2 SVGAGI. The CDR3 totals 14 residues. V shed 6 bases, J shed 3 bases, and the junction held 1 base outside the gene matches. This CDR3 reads CASRGLAVYNEQFF. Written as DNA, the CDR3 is TGTGCCAGCAGGGGACTAGCGGTCTACAATGAGCAGTTCTTC.